Listed below are T cell receptor beta chains from one sample, sequenced in a study of T cell repertoires in cytomegalovirus infection. TCRdb fed the reads into MiXCR, producing one record per CDR3 protein. The sample holds some 440,000 distinct CDR3 sequences, approximately 33% seen once. Sample: PBMCs. Receptors were obtained from a human donor in good health (CMV status not recorded). Some clones in this sample may be carry-over from other donors' samples. Both conserved end residues are part of each CDR3. D genes are given only for firm matches. The listing skips clone size in some rows; elsewhere it reads once, few, many or a size class.

j_gene | abundance | v_gene | d_gene | CDR3nt | CDR3aa
TRBJ2-1 | many | TRBV6-5 | TRBD2 | TGTGCCAGCAGTTACTCCCGGGGGGGAAACTACAATGAGCAGTTCTTC | CASSYSRGGNYNEQFF
TRBJ2-5 | NA | TRBV4-1 | TRBD2 | TGTGCCAGCAGCCAAGAGCGGGGGGGCCAAGAGACCCAGTACTTC | CASSQERGGQETQYF
TRBJ2-7 | NA | TRBV5-6 | NA | TGTGCCAGCAGCCCCGGTAGGGGAAACTACGAGCAGTACTTC | CASSPGRGNYEQYF
TRBJ1-1 | NA | TRBV6-2/TRBV6-3 | NA | TGTGCCAGCAAAAGGGGTTATGGCACTGAAGCTTTCTTT | CASKRGYGTEAFF
TRBJ2-2 | few | TRBV20-1 | NA | TGCAGTGCTAGAGAGAGGGGATTCACCGGGGAGCTGTTTTTT | CSARERGFTGELFF
TRBJ2-2 | NA | TRBV6-2/TRBV6-3 | TRBD2 | TGTGCCAGCGGGCTAAGGACTAGCGGGGGGATGAACACCGGGGAGCTGTTTTTT | CASGLRTSGGMNTGELFF
TRBJ2-7 | many | TRBV7-2 | NA | TGTGCCAGCAGACGCTCAGGGGTCTACGAGCAGTACTTC | CASRRSGVYEQYF
TRBJ2-7 | NA | TRBV7-9 | NA | TGTGCCAGCAGTATCTCCGGTAGGGGGGCTAGCTCCTACGAGCAGTACTTC | CASSISGRGASSYEQYF
TRBJ1-2 | NA | TRBV6-2/TRBV6-3 | NA | TGTGCCAGCAGTTTCGGACGGCCCGAAGGTATCTATGGCTACACCTTC | CASSFGRPEGIYGYTF
TRBJ1-2 | NA | TRBV5-4 | TRBD1 | TGTGCCAGCAGGTTTGGGACAGCTAATGGCTACACCTTC | CASRFGTANGYTF
TRBJ1-5 | many | TRBV7-2 | NA | TGTGCCAGCAGCCTCAGGGATAATCAGCCCCAGCATTTT | CASSLRDNQPQHF